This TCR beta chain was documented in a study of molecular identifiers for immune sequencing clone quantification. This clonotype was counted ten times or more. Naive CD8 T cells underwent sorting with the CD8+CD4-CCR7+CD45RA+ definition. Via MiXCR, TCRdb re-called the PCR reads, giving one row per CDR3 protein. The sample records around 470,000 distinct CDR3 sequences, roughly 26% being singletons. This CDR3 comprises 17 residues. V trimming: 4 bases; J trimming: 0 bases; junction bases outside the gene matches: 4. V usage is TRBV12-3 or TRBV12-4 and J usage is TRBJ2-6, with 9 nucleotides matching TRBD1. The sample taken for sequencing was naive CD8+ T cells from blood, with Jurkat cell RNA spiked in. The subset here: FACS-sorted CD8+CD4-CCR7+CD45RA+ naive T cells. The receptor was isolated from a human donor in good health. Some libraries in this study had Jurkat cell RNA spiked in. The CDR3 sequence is CASSSDRGTSGANVLTF. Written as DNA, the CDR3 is TGTGCCAGCAGTTCGGACAGGGGCACCTCTGGGGCCAACGTCCTGACTTTC.